A selection of T cell receptor beta chains follows, all from one sample in a study of early T cells in non-severe SARS-CoV-2 infection. TCRdb reprocessed the 5' RACE reads via MiXCR and lists one record per CDR3 protein. The sample consists of tens of thousands of distinct CDR3 sequences, approximately 5.9% of them appearing once. Sequences were derived from whole blood, sampled at baseline. These receptors came from an adult who was a healthcare worker with PCR-confirmed SARS-CoV-2 infection or an uninfected control (not recorded which). Each CDR3 is given with its conserved first and last residue. The D gene is left open where the match is weak. Only some rows state a clone size, as once, few, many or a class for expanded clones.

abundance: many; v_gene: TRBV12-3/TRBV12-4; d_gene: TRBD1; j_gene: TRBJ1-2; CDR3aa: CASSLHRGRRGYTF; CDR3nt: TGTGCCAGCAGTTTACACAGGGGGCGCCGAGGCTACACCTTC
abundance: few; v_gene: TRBV28; d_gene: TRBD1; j_gene: TRBJ1-4; CDR3aa: CASSFPVLSGTGAEKLFF; CDR3nt: TGTGCCAGCAGTTTCCCCGTTCTCTCCGGGACAGGCGCTGAAAAACTGTTTTTT
abundance: many; v_gene: TRBV5-1; d_gene: NA; j_gene: TRBJ2-7; CDR3aa: CASSLDSSSYEQYF; CDR3nt: TGCGCCAGCAGCTTAGACTCAAGCTCCTACGAGCAGTACTTC
abundance: many; v_gene: TRBV27; d_gene: NA; j_gene: TRBJ1-5; CDR3aa: CASSFGGTNQPQHF; CDR3nt: TGTGCCAGCAGTTTTGGAGGGACCAATCAGCCCCAGCATTTT
abundance: NA; v_gene: TRBV6-5; d_gene: NA; j_gene: TRBJ2-2; CDR3aa: CASSYSGSGELFF; CDR3nt: TGTGCCAGCAGTTACTCGGGGTCCGGGGAGCTGTTTTTT
abundance: once; v_gene: TRBV5-1; d_gene: NA; j_gene: TRBJ2-4; CDR3aa: CASSLNLAMGGNIQYF; CDR3nt: TGCGCCAGCAGCTTGAATCTGGCAATGGGAGGAAACATTCAGTACTTC
abundance: many; v_gene: TRBV20-1; d_gene: TRBD2; j_gene: TRBJ2-4; CDR3aa: CSAREGREDTLAKNIQYF; CDR3nt: TGCAGTGCTAGAGAGGGACGGGAGGACACACTAGCCAAAAACATTCAGTACTTC
abundance: many; v_gene: TRBV18; d_gene: TRBD1; j_gene: TRBJ2-1; CDR3aa: CASSPGDRGAGYNEQFF; CDR3nt: TGTGCCAGCTCACCAGGGGACAGGGGAGCGGGTTACAATGAGCAGTTCTTC
abundance: many; v_gene: TRBV27; d_gene: NA; j_gene: TRBJ2-6; CDR3aa: CASSLSGSGANVLTF; CDR3nt: TGTGCCAGCAGTTTATCGGGCTCTGGGGCCAACGTCCTGACTTTC
abundance: many; v_gene: TRBV20-1; d_gene: NA; j_gene: TRBJ2-1; CDR3aa: CSARDSSVMHEQFF; CDR3nt: TGCAGTGCTAGAGATAGTAGTGTTATGCATGAGCAGTTCTTC
abundance: NA; v_gene: TRBV7-8; d_gene: TRBD1; j_gene: TRBJ1-3; CDR3aa: CASSTYAGTGSGNTIYF; CDR3nt: TGTGCCAGCAGCACATACGCTGGGACAGGGTCTGGAAACACCATATATTTT
abundance: many; v_gene: TRBV7-8; d_gene: TRBD1; j_gene: TRBJ2-1; CDR3aa: CASSQGGLYNEQFF; CDR3nt: TGTGCCAGCAGCCAAGGGGGCCTTTACAATGAGCAGTTCTTC
abundance: many; v_gene: TRBV2; d_gene: TRBD2; j_gene: TRBJ2-3; CDR3aa: CAALGLAGVPQYF; CDR3nt: TGTGCCGCTCTAGGGCTAGCGGGAGTTCCGCAGTATTTT